This T cell receptor beta chain was documented in a study of somatic mutations in cytotoxic T cells in rheumatoid arthritis. Germline CDR1 MDHEN, CDR2 SYDVKM. V was clipped by 3 bases and J by 4 bases, with 13 bases between them. CDR3 length: 15 residues. Using immunoSEQ multiplex PCR, the repertoire was profiled, and TCRdb retains in-frame clones only, with some absent. The data contain roughly 9,200 clones, about four fifths of them singletons. Study-level results: An increase in CD8+ clonality with age was seen in rheumatoid arthritis patients but not in healthy controls.

This clone turned up a few times. Its target is not known. This clonotype was sampled from an adult with rheumatoid arthritis. The chain uses TRBV28 and TRBJ2-1; D might be TRBD1 (6 bases). Source material: CD8+ T cells sorted from blood. This chain's CDR3 is CASSFEGEPYNEQFF. CDR3 sequence (DNA): TGTGCCAGCAGTTTTGAGGGGGAGCCGTACAATGAGCAGTTCTTC.